This TCR beta chain was sequenced during a study of T and B cells in COVID-19 patients. General study points: There were 2,000 to 3,000 TCR clusters exclusive to the recovered cohort, a few dozen with low generation probability. No sequencing was yet done of CD4+, regulatory or CD8+ subsets, or of SARS-CoV-2-responsive or tetramer+ sorted cells.

The CDR3 runs to 16 residues. The ends lost 4 bases at V and 3 bases at J; junction bases unmatched: 10. Germline V gene data show CDR1 as LNHDA and CDR2 as SQIVND (reference sequence). BIOMED2 TRB-A/B primer pools were used in multiplex TRB PCR. TCRdb itself ran the multiplex PCR reads through MiXCR, one entry per CDR3 protein. In the table there are under 7,000 distinct CDR3 sequences, around 30% of which are singletons. On this clonotype itself: Its antigen is undetermined.

From blood, roughly 250-500 ng of genomic DNA served as TRB template. This chain links TRBV19 with TRBJ1-1, with 8 bases fitting TRBD1. The sequence derives from a human donor with active COVID-19. The sequenced material came from blood. CDR3 sequence reads: CASSTGQGGVYTEAFF. As DNA, the CDR3 is TGTGCCAGTAGTACAGGACAGGGTGGGGTTTACACTGAAGCTTTCTTT.